The 13 T cell receptor beta chains presented below share a single source sample, sequenced in a study of T cells in Graves' hyperthyroidism and ophthalmopathy. Amplified regions were TCR beta CDR3 sequences from RNA transcripts. Researchers ran a first-round RT-PCR on the TCR CDR3 using the HTBI primer set. A single record per CDR3 protein comes from TCRdb applying MiXCR to the multiplex PCR reads. Here the sample spans some 440,000 distinct CDR3 sequences, about a sixth being singletons. Sequenced input: blood. The receptor set was obtained from a woman between 18 and 29 years old with Graves' hyperthyroidism.

This clonotype was found many times. The chain's CDR3 is CSARDGTSQETQYF. CDR3 DNA sequence: TGCAGTGCTAGAGATGGGACTAGCCAAGAGACCCAGTACTTC. The chain recombines TRBV20-1 with TRBJ2-5, with 8 bases identical to TRBD2. CDR1 is DFQATT and CDR2 is SNEGSKA in the germline V gene (reference sequence). This CDR3 comprises 14 residues. V trimming: 0 bases; J trimming: 1 base; junction bases outside the gene matches: 1.

The V and J genes are TRBV4-3 and TRBJ2-2; D unresolved. The length of the CDR3 is 16 residues. V dropped 0 bases and J dropped 3 bases, with 11 bases sitting between them. Looked up from germline, CDR1 is LGHNA and CDR2 is YSLEER. CDR3 coding DNA: TGCGCCAGCAGCCAAGATACACAGCTTTACACCGGGGAGCTGTTTTTT. It codes for CASSQDTQLYTGELFF.

This clonotype came up many times. The V and J genes are TRBV12-3 or TRBV12-4 and TRBJ2-1; 9 bases are shared with TRBD2. V was clipped by 7 bases and J by 6 bases; unmatched bases: 10. This CDR3 is built from 15 residues. The CDR3 DNA follows: TGTGCCAGCACTCTCCGGGGGACTAGCTCCAATGAGCAGTTCTTC. It translates to CASTLRGTSSNEQFF.

This clonotype was recorded a few times. V usage is TRBV4-1 and J usage is TRBJ2-1; no firm D call. Germline V gene data show CDR1 as MGHRA and CDR2 as YSYEKL. The CDR3 loop spans 17 amino acids. The V gene lost 1 base and the J gene lost 0 bases, with 13 bases spanning the gap. CDR3 residues: CASSQGLTRSSYNEQFF. The DNA of the CDR3 is TGCGCCAGCAGCCAAGGACTTACCCGGAGCTCCTACAATGAGCAGTTCTTC.

Many counts were recorded for this clonotype. The rearrangement links TRBV14 to TRBJ2-5; a weak D match, TRBD2 (5 bases). This CDR3 region has 13 residues. Germline values: CDR1 SGHDN, CDR2 FVKESK. V was shortened by 7 bases and J by 5 bases, with 14 bases between the two germline ends. The DNA for the CDR3 is TGTGCCAGCAACGGGGATAATCGGGAGACCCAGTACTTC. Its translation is CASNGDNRETQYF.

In its sample, this clonotype was seen many times. The chain couples TRBV12-3 or TRBV12-4 to TRBJ2-3; 8 bases are a match to TRBD2. The CDR3 contains 14 residues. Trimming took 3 bases from V and 2 from J; bases not matched to a gene: 1. This CDR3 reads CASSLTSVTDTQYF. The CDR3 DNA reads TGTGCCAGCAGTTTGACTAGCGTCACAGATACGCAGTATTTT.

This clonotype was observed at least ten times. This chain links TRBV2 with TRBJ1-2; 8 nucleotides align to TRBD1. Germline V lookup: CDR1 SNHLY, CDR2 FYNNEI. The CDR3 contains 18 residues. Unmatched junction bases numbered 17, after V lost 8 bases and J lost 0 bases. CDR3 nucleotide sequence: TGTGCCAGCCATCCCTATTGGACAGGGCCCCACGCTAACTATGGCTACACCTTC. It specifies CASHPYWTGPHANYGYTF.

Notes on this clonotype: An end of the junction does not agree with germline; a read error may underlie this. The gene calls are TRBV7-6 and TRBJ2-3; tentatively, D is TRBD1 (5 bases). CDR1 and CDR2 (germline): SGHVS, FNYEAQ. CDR3 length: 16 amino acids. The CDR3 nucleotides read TGTGTCAGCAGCTCGAGTGGTGGGGCCACAACGGATACGCAGTATTTT. Encoded protein: CVSSSSGGATTDTQYF.

Many counts were recorded for this clonotype. The chain combines TRBV27 with TRBJ1-1; D is perhaps TRBD1 (6 bases). Germline V gene data show CDR1 as MNHEY and CDR2 as SMNVEV (reference sequence). The CDR3 covers 13 residues. The V end was cut by 2 bases, the J end by 11 bases, with 15 bases between. CDR3 DNA sequence: TGTGCCAGCAGTTTAGGTACAGGGATGCTCGCTTTCTTT. Translated, it gives CASSLGTGMLAFF.

This clonotype was seen ten or more times. This sequence joins TRBV7-3 and TRBJ1-2; maybe TRBD1 (6 bases). Germline loops: CDR1 SGHTA, CDR2 FQGTGA. Trimming shortened V by 4 bases and J by 8 bases, and 14 bases separated the two germline ends. This CDR3 contains 13 residues. The CDR3 region is CASSSDRLGGYTF. The DNA for the CDR3 is TGTGCCAGCAGCTCCGACAGGCTGGGGGGCTACACCTTC.

J is TRBJ2-7 and V is TRBV7-9; D gene unclear. The CDR3 is made up of 14 amino acids. CDR1 is SEHNR and CDR2 is FQNEAQ in the germline V gene (reference sequence). V lost 3 bases to trimming and J lost 3 bases, with 12 bases between them. The CDR3 region is CASSFLESGYEQYF. The DNA of the CDR3 is TGTGCCAGCAGCTTCCTAGAGTCGGGCTACGAGCAGTACTTC.

The table lists this clonotype with a few counts. The rearrangement uses TRBV28 and TRBJ1-5; possibly TRBD1 for D (6 bases). The germline CDR1 and CDR2 sequences are MDHEN and SYDVKM. The germline V and J ends were trimmed by 4 bases and 4 bases, with 20 bases remaining between them. The CDR3 has 17 residues. CDR3 sequence: CASSSIYRVGGNQPQHF. The CDR3 coding sequence is TGTGCCAGCAGTTCCATATACAGGGTAGGAGGGAATCAGCCCCAGCATTTT.

This clonotype showed up just a few times. The V gene is TRBV7-2, the J gene TRBJ2-5; 9 nucleotides agree with TRBD1. The CDR3 is made up of 14 amino acids. V was pared by 7 bases and J by 5 bases, with 8 bases of the junction left unmatched. Germline loops: CDR1 SGHTA, CDR2 FQGNSA. For the CDR3, the DNA is TGTGCCAGCAATAAGGGACAGGGAGGGGAGACCCAGTACTTC. Translated, it gives CASNKGQGGETQYF.